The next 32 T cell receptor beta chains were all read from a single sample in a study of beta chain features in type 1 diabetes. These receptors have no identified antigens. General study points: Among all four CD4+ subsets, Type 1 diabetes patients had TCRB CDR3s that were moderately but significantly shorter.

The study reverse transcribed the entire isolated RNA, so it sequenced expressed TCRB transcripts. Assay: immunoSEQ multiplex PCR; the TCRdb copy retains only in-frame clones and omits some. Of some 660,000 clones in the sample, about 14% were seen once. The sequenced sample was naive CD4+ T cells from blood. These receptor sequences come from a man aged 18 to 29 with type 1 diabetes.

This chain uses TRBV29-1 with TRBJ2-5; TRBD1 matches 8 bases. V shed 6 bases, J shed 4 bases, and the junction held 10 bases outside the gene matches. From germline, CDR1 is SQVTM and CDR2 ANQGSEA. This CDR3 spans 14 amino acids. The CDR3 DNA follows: TGCAGCGTCTTGGGCAGGGGGCGCGGAGAGACCCAGTACTTC. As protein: CSVLGRGRGETQYF.

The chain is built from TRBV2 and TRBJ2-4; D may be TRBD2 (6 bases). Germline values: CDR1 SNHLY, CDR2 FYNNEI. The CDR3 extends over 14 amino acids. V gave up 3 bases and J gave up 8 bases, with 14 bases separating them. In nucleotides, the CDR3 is TGTGCCAGCAGTGAGGCGCGGGGCCCGGACATTCAGTACTTC. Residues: CASSEARGPDIQYF.

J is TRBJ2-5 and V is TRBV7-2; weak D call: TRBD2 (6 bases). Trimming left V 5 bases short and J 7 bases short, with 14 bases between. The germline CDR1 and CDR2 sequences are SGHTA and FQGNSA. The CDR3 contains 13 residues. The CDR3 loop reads CASSAGTRGTQYF. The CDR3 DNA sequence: TGTGCCAGCAGCGCCGGGACGCGGGGGACCCAGTACTTC.

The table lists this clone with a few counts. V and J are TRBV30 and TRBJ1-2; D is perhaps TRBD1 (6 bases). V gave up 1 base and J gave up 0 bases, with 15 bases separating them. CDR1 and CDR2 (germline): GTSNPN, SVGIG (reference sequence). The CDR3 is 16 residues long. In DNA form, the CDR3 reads TGTGCCTGGAGTGGCCGTTACAGGACAGCTAACTATGGCTACACCTTC. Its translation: CAWSGRYRTANYGYTF.

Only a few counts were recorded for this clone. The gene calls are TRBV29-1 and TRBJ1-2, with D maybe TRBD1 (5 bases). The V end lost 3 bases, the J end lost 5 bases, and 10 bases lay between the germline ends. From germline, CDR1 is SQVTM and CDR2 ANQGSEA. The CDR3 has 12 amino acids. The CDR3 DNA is TGCAGCGTTGAGGGGGATGGGTATGGCTACACCTTC. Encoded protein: CSVEGDGYGYTF.

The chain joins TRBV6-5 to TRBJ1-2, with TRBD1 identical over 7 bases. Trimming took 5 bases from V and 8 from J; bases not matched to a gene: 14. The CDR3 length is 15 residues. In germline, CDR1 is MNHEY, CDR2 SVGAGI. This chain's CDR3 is CASSHHRDRKEGYTF. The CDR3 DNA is TGTGCCAGCAGTCACCACCGGGACAGAAAAGAGGGCTACACCTTC.

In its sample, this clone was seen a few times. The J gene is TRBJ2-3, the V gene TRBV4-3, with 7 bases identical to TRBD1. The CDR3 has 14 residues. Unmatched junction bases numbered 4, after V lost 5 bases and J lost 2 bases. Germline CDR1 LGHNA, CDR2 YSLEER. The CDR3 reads CASSLGQHTDTQYF. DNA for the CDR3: TGCGCCAGCAGCTTGGGACAGCACACAGATACGCAGTATTTT.

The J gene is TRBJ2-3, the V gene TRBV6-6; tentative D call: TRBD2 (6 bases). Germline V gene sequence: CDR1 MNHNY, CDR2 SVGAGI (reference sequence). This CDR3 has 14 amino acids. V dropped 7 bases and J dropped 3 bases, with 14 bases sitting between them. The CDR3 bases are TGTGCCAGCAACCCGCGGGGCACGACAGATACGCAGTATTTT. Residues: CASNPRGTTDTQYF.

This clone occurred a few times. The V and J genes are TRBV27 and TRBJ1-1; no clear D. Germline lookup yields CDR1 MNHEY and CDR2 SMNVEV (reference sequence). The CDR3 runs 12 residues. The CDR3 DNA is TGTGCGGCGAGGAGCTGGAACACTGAAGCTTTCTTT. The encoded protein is CAARSWNTEAFF.

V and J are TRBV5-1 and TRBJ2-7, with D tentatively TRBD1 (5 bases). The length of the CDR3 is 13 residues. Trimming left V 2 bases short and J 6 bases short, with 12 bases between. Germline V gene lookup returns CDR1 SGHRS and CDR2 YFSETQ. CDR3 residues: CASSLGTGSEQYF. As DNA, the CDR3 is TGCGCCAGCAGCTTAGGAACAGGTAGCGAGCAGTACTTC. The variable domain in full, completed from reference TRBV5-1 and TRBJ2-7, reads KAGVTQTPRYLIKTRGQQVTLSCSPISGHRSVSWYQQTPGQGLQFLFEYFSETQRNKGNFPGRFSGRQFSNSRSEMNVSTLELGDSALYLCASSLGTGSEQYFGPGTRLTVT.

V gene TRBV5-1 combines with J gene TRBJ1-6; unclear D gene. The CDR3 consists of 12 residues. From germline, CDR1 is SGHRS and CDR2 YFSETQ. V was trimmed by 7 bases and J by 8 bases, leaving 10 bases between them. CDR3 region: CASGIEDSPLHF. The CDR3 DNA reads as TGCGCCAGCGGTATAGAAGATTCACCCCTCCACTTT. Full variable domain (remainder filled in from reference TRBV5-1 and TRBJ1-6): KAGVTQTPRYLIKTRGQQVTLSCSPISGHRSVSWYQQTPGQGLQFLFEYFSETQRNKGNFPGRFSGRQFSNSRSEMNVSTLELGDSALYLCASGIEDSPLHFGNGTRLTVT.

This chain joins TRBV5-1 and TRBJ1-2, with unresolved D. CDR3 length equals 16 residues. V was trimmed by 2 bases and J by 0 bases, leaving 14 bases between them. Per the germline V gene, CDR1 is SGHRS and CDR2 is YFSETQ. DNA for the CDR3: TGCGCCAGCAGCTTTTCGGGCGGTGTAGCTAACTATGGCTACACCTTC. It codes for CASSFSGGVANYGYTF.

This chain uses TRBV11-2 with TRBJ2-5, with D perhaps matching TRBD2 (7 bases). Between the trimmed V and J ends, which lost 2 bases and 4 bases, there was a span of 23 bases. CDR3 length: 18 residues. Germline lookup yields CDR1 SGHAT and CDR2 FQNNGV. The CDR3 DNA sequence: TGTGCCAGCAGCTTACGCCCAACAGGGAGGGGAGCTGGAGAGACCCAGTACTTC. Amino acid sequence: CASSLRPTGRGAGETQYF.

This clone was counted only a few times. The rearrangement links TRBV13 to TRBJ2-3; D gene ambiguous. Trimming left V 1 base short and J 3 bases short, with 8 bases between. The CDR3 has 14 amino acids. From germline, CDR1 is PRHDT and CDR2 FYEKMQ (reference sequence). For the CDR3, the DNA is TGTGCCAGCAGCTTAGATCTGGGGACAGATACGCAGTATTTT. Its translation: CASSLDLGTDTQYF.

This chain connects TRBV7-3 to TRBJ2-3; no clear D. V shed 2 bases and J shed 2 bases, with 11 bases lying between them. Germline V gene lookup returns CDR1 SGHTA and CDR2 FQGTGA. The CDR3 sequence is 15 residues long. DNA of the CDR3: TGTGCCAGCAGCTTAGGGGTCATCTCCACAGATACGCAGTATTTT. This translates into CASSLGVISTDTQYF.

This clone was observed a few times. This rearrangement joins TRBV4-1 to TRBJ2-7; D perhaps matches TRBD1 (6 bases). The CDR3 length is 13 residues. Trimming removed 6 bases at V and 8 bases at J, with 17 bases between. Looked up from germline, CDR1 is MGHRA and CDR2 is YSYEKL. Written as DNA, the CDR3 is TGCGCCAGCAGTGGGGACACCTATACGAAGCAGTACTTC. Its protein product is CASSGDTYTKQYF.

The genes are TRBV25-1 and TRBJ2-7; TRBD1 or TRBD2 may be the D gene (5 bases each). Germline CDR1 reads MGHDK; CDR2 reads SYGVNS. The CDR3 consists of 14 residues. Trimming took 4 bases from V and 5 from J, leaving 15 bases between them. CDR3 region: CASSAMGPFNEQYF. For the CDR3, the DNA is TGTGCCAGCAGTGCTATGGGACCTTTCAACGAGCAGTACTTC.

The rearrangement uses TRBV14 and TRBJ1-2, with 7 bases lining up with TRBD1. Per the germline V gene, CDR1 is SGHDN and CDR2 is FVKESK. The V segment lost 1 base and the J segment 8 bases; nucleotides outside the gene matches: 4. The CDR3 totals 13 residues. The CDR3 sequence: CASSQVTGWGYTF. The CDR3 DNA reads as TGTGCCAGCAGCCAAGTGACAGGGTGGGGCTACACCTTC.

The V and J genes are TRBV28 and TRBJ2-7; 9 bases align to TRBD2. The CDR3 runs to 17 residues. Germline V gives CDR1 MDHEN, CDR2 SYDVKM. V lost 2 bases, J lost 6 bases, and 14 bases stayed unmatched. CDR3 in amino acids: CASSLPSASGRFREQYF. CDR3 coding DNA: TGTGCCAGCAGTTTACCTTCCGCCAGCGGGAGGTTTCGCGAGCAGTACTTC. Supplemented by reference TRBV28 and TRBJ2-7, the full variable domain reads DVKVTQSSRYLVKRTGEKVFLECVQDMDHENMFWYRQDPGLGLRLIYFSYDVKMKEKGDIPEGYSVSREKKERFSLILESASTNQTSMYLCASSLPSASGRFREQYFGPGTRLTVT.

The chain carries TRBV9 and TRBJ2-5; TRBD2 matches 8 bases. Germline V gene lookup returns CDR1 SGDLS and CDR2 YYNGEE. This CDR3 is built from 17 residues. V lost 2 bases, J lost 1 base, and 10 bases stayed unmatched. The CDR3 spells CASSVGPLAGGQETQYF. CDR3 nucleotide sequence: TGTGCCAGCAGCGTGGGACCTCTTGCGGGGGGCCAAGAGACCCAGTACTTC.

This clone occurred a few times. CDR3 protein: CASSQTGVGEKLFF. The CDR3 region has the DNA TGTGCCAGCAGCCAAACAGGGGTGGGTGAAAAACTGTTTTTT. The gene calls are TRBV7-9 and TRBJ1-4, with 7 bases that match TRBD1. With V trimmed by 5 bases and J by 7 bases, 7 bases remained unmatched. Germline V lookup: CDR1 SEHNR, CDR2 FQNEAQ (reference sequence). The CDR3 is 14 residues long.

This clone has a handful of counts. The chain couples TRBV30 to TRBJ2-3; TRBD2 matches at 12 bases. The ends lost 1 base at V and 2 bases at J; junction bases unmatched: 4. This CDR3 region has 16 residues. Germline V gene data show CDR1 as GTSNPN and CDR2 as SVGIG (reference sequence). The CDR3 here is CAWSGGLAGTTDTQYF. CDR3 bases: TGTGCCTGGAGTGGCGGACTAGCGGGGACCACAGATACGCAGTATTTT. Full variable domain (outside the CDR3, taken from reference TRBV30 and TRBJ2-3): SQTIHQWPATLVQPVGSPLSLECTVEGTSNPNLYWYRQAAGRGLQLLFYSVGIGQISSEVPQNLSASRPQDRQFILSSKKLLLSDSGFYLCAWSGGLAGTTDTQYFGPGTRLTVL.

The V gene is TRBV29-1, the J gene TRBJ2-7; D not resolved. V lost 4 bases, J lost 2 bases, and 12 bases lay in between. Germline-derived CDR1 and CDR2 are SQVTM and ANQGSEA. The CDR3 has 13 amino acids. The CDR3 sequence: CSVVPGRAYEQYF. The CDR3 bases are TGCAGCGTTGTCCCGGGCAGAGCCTACGAGCAGTACTTC.

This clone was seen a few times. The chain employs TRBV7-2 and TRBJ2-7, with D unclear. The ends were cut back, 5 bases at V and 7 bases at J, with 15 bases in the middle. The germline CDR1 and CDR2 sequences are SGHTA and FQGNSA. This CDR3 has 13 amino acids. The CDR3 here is CASSMAPGREQYF. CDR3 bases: TGTGCCAGCAGCATGGCCCCTGGCCGGGAGCAGTACTTC.

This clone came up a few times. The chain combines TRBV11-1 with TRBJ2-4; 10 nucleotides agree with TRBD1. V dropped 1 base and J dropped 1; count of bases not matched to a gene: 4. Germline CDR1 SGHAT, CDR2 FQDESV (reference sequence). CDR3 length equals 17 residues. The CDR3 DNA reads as TGTGCCAGCAGCTTAGGGGACAGGGGCGCGGCCAAAAACATTCAGTACTTC. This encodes CASSLGDRGAAKNIQYF. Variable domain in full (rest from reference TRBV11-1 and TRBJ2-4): EAEVAQSPRYKITEKSQAVAFWCDPISGHATLYWYRQILGQGPELLVQFQDESVVDDSQLPKDRFSAERLKGVDSTLKIQPAELGDSAMYLCASSLGDRGAAKNIQYFGAGTRLSVL.

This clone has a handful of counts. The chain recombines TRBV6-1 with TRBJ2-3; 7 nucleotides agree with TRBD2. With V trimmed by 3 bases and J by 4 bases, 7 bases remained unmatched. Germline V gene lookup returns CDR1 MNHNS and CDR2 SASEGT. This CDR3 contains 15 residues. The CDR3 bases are TGTGCCAGCAGTGACGGCGGGAGATCCCCAGATACGCAGTATTTT. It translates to CASSDGGRSPDTQYF.

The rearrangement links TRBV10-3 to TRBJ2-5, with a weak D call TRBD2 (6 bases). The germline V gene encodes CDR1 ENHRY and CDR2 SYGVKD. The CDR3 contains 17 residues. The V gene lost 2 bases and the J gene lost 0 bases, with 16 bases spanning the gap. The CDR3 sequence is CAISETSLSTDQETQYF. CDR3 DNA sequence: TGTGCCATCAGTGAGACTAGCCTTTCCACGGACCAAGAGACCCAGTACTTC.

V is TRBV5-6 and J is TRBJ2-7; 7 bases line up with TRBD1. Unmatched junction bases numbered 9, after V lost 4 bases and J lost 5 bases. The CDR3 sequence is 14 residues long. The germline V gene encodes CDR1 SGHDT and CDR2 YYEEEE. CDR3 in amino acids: CASSPLLTGNEQYF. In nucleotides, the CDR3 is TGTGCCAGCAGCCCACTCCTGACAGGGAACGAGCAGTACTTC.

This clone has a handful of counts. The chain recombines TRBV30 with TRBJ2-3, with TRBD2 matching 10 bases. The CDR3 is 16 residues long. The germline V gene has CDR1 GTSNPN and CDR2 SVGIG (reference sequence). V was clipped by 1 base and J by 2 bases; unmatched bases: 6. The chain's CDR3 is CAWSGASGGHTDTQYF. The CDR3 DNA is TGTGCCTGGAGTGGGGCTAGCGGGGGACACACAGATACGCAGTATTTT. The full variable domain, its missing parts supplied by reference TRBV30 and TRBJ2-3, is SQTIHQWPATLVQPVGSPLSLECTVEGTSNPNLYWYRQAAGRGLQLLFYSVGIGQISSEVPQNLSASRPQDRQFILSSKKLLLSDSGFYLCAWSGASGGHTDTQYFGPGTRLTVL.

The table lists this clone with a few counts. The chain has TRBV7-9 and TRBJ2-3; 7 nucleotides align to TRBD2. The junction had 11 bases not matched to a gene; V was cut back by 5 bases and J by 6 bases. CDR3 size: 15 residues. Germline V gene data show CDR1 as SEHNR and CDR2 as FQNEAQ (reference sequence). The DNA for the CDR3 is TGTGCCAGCAGCCTACAAGCGGGGACCTTGGATACGCAGTATTTT. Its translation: CASSLQAGTLDTQYF.

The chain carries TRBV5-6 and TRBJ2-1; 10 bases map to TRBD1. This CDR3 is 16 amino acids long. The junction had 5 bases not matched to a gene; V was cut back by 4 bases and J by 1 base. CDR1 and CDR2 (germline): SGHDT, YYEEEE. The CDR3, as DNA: TGTGCCAGCAGCAGACCGGGACAGGGGTCCTACAATGAGCAGTTCTTC. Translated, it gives CASSRPGQGSYNEQFF.

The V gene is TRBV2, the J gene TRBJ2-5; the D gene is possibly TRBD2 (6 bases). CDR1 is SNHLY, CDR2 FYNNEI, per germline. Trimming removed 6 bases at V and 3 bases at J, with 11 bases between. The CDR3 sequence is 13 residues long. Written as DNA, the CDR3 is TGTGCCAGCAGAAGGGACTTCAAAGAGACCCAGTACTTC. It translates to CASRRDFKETQYF.